The 22 T cell receptor beta chains presented below share a single source sample, sequenced in a study of graft-versus-host responses after intestinal transplantation. Antigens for these TCRs are unknown. Libraries were prepared by immunoSEQ multiplex PCR; TCRdb keeps only in-frame clonotypes and omits some of them. The sample consists of 85,000 to 100,000 clones, about 90% of them appearing once. This sample comprised unstimulated CD4+ T cells sorted from spleen or lymph node cells, obtained before intestinal transplant. Receptors originate from a human donor who received an intestinal transplant.

This clone was seen a single time. This chain joins TRBV29-1 and TRBJ1-3; D ambiguous. Germline assignment: CDR1 SQVTM and CDR2 ANQGSEA. V lost 7 bases and J lost 2, with 9 bases in between. The CDR3 has 12 amino acids. The CDR3 is CSAQLAGNTIYF. The CDR3 DNA sequence: TGCAGCGCGCAACTAGCTGGAAACACCATATATTTT.

Only a few counts were recorded for this clone. This chain connects TRBV7-9 to TRBJ2-1, with D possibly matching TRBD2 (5 bases). V was clipped by 2 bases and J by 2 bases, with 10 bases between them. Germline CDR1 SEHNR, CDR2 FQNEAQ (reference sequence). The CDR3 is 15 residues long. The CDR3: CASSLIRGTYNEQFF. The CDR3 DNA reads TGTGCCAGCAGCTTAATTCGGGGAACCTACAATGAGCAGTTCTTC.

CDR3 DNA sequence: TGTGCCAGCAGCTTGGCCAGGGGGCGAGGCTCCTACAATGAGCAGTTCTTC. Residues: CASSLARGRGSYNEQFF. The V call is TRBV5-6, the J call TRBJ2-1; 8 bases align to TRBD1. This CDR3 spans 17 amino acids. Germline trimming cut 0 bases from V and 0 bases from J; bases unmatched to any gene: 5. Germline CDR1 reads SGHDT; CDR2 reads YYEEEE. Together with reference TRBV5-6 and TRBJ2-1, the CDR3 gives the full variable domain: DAGVTQSPTHLIKTRGQQVTLRCSPKSGHDTVSWYQQALGQGPQFIFQYYEEEERQRGNFPDRFSGHQFPNYSSELNVNALLLGDSALYLCASSLARGRGSYNEQFFGPGTRLTVL.

V and J are TRBV28 and TRBJ2-7, with D maybe TRBD1 (6 bases). Germline values: CDR1 MDHEN, CDR2 SYDVKM. This CDR3 has 15 amino acids. V lost 3 bases and J 2 bases, leaving 14 bases between the germline ends. CDR3 DNA sequence: TGTGCCAGCAGTTTGGTATCCACAGGGACCTACGAGCAGTACTTC. It yields the protein CASSLVSTGTYEQYF.

V gene TRBV4-3 combines with J gene TRBJ1-2, with D uncertain. The germline V and J ends were trimmed by 0 bases and 5 bases, with 13 bases remaining between them. The germline V gene has CDR1 LGHNA and CDR2 YSLEER. This CDR3 has 15 residues. In DNA, the CDR3 is TGCGCCAGCAGCCAAGATTGGGAGAGAGGGTATGGCTACACCTTC. It codes for CASSQDWERGYGYTF.

This chain joins TRBV30 and TRBJ2-1; 14 positions agree with TRBD2. The CDR3 is 16 amino acids. Trimming cost V 4 bases and J 9 bases; bases outside gene matches: 11. Per germline, CDR1 GTSNPN and CDR2 SVGIG (reference sequence). The CDR3 nucleotides read TGTGCCTGGACCCGGGCGGGACTAGCGGGAGAAGGTGAGCAGTTCTTC. Translating it yields CAWTRAGLAGEGEQFF.

This clone was recorded once. V gene TRBV6-5 combines with J gene TRBJ2-7; TRBD1 aligns across 9 bases. Trimming removed 6 bases from V and 5 bases from J; junction bases left unmatched: 11. This CDR3 has 15 amino acids. The germline gives CDR1 MNHEY, CDR2 SVGAGI. The chain's CDR3 is CASRIDRGGLNEQYF. CDR3 coding DNA: TGTGCCAGCAGAATCGACAGGGGGGGTTTGAACGAGCAGTACTTC.

Here the CDR3 DNA reads TGTGCCAGCAGTTCAGCGGGAGGGCCTTGGACCGGGGAGCTGTTTTTT. This encodes CASSSAGGPWTGELFF. The chain carries TRBV28 and TRBJ2-2, with TRBD2 identical over 10 bases. Germline CDR1 and CDR2: MDHEN and SYDVKM. The J segment lost 5 bases and the V segment lost 4 bases, leaving 7 bases of the junction unmatched. The CDR3 totals 16 residues.

The J gene is TRBJ1-1, the V gene TRBV7-3; the D is unclear. Germline CDR1 is SGHTA and CDR2 is FQGTGA. CDR3 size: 13 residues. V was clipped by 5 bases and J by 2 bases, with 9 bases between them. CDR3 loop: CASSVEVNTEAFF. The CDR3 DNA reads as TGTGCCAGCAGCGTAGAGGTAAACACTGAAGCTTTCTTT. The complete variable domain, with remaining parts taken from reference TRBV7-3 and TRBJ1-1, reads GAGVSQTPSNKVTEKGKYVELRCDPISGHTALYWYRQSLGQGPEFLIYFQGTGAADDSGLPNDRFFAVRPEGSVSTLKIQRTERGDSAVYLCASSVEVNTEAFFGQGTRLTVV.

Here the CDR3 reads CASGDRGLGEKLFF. The DNA for the CDR3 is TGTGCCTCGGGGGACAGAGGTCTCGGGGAAAAACTGTTTTTT. The V gene is TRBV6-6, the J gene TRBJ1-4; 7 nucleotides match TRBD1. Germline lookup yields CDR1 MNHNY and CDR2 SVGAGI (reference sequence). The CDR3 spans 14 residues. V lost 11 bases, J lost 8 bases, and 14 bases stayed unmatched.

This clone was observed a single time. V and J are TRBV14 and TRBJ2-3, with 10 bases fitting TRBD2. The CDR3 covers 16 residues. Germline V gene sequence: CDR1 SGHDN, CDR2 FVKESK. J gave up 3 bases and V 4 bases, and 7 bases lay outside the gene matches. CDR3 sequence reads: CASSPLAGVGTDTQYF. The CDR3 coding sequence is TGTGCCAGCAGCCCGCTAGCGGGAGTCGGTACAGATACGCAGTATTTT. The variable domain in full, completed from reference TRBV14 and TRBJ2-3, reads EAGVTQFPSHSVIEKGQTVTLRCDPISGHDNLYWYRRVMGKEIKFLLHFVKESKQDESGMPNNRFLAERTGGTYSTLKVQPAELEDSGVYFCASSPLAGVGTDTQYFGPGTRLTVL.

The genes are TRBV5-6 and TRBJ2-3, with D possibly matching TRBD1 (6 bases). The CDR3 extends over 12 amino acids. Germline V gene data show CDR1 as SGHDT and CDR2 as YYEEEE. Trimming cost V 6 bases and J 5 bases, with 10 bases left between them. The CDR3 bases are TGTGCCAGCATTATCAGGGGAGATACGCAGTATTTT. Residues: CASIIRGDTQYF. The full variable domain, in which reference TRBV5-6 and TRBJ2-3 provide the parts outside the CDR3, is DAGVTQSPTHLIKTRGQQVTLRCSPKSGHDTVSWYQQALGQGPQFIFQYYEEEERQRGNFPDRFSGHQFPNYSSELNVNALLLGDSALYLCASIIRGDTQYFGPGTRLTVL.

The chain combines TRBV7-9 with TRBJ2-7; possible D gene TRBD1, 6 bases. Trimming removed 5 bases at V and 2 bases at J, with 10 bases between. Germline V lookup: CDR1 SEHNR, CDR2 FQNEAQ (reference sequence). The CDR3 totals 13 residues. CDR3 DNA: TGTGCCAGCAGCCAAGGGGACACCTACGAGCAGTACTTC. It codes for CASSQGDTYEQYF.

The chain uses TRBV6-6 and TRBJ1-3; TRBD1 might be the D (5 bases). In germline, CDR1 is MNHNY, CDR2 SVGAGI (reference sequence). This CDR3 spans 16 amino acids. Trimming took off 4 bases at V and 0 bases at J, with 13 bases between the two ends. This CDR3 reads CASSSQFGGSGNTIYF. CDR3 DNA sequence: TGTGCCAGCAGTTCTCAGTTCGGGGGCTCTGGAAACACCATATATTTT.

This sequence joins TRBV6-1 and TRBJ2-7, with 8 bases fitting TRBD1. CDR3 length: 13 residues. Germline CDR1 and CDR2: MNHNS and SASEGT. After removal of 4 bases from V and 7 bases from J, the junction contained 6 bases not matched to a gene. The CDR3, as DNA: TGTGCCAGCAGTGCTGTCAGGGGGCGAGAGCAGTACTTC. Its protein product is CASSAVRGREQYF.

This chain links TRBV18 with TRBJ1-6; D is ambiguous. In germline, CDR1 is KGHSH, CDR2 LQKENI. This CDR3 has 12 amino acids. The V end lost 0 bases, the J end lost 12 bases, and 6 bases lay between the germline ends. CDR3 residues: CASSPPGRPLHF. The CDR3 bases are TGTGCCAGCTCACCACCGGGGAGACCCCTCCACTTT.

V usage is TRBV2 and J usage is TRBJ2-5, with TRBD1 identical over 8 bases. This CDR3 region has 13 residues. CDR1 and CDR2 (germline): SNHLY, FYNNEI. V shed 9 bases, J shed 5 bases, and the junction held 8 bases outside the gene matches. The CDR3 nucleotides are TGTGCCAGTCGGACAGGGTATAGCGAGACCCAGTACTTC. It codes for CASRTGYSETQYF.

Here the CDR3 reads CASREGLAGVNEQFF. CDR3 nucleotides: TGTGCCAGCAGAGAGGGACTAGCGGGAGTCAATGAGCAGTTCTTC. The chain links TRBV6-1 to TRBJ2-1, with 14 bases lining up with TRBD2. Looked up from germline, CDR1 is MNHNS and CDR2 is SASEGT. This CDR3 is built from 15 residues. The V and J ends lost 6 bases and 6 bases, in that order; junction bases with no gene match: 4.

The rearrangement links TRBV5-1 to TRBJ1-6; D is possibly TRBD1 (5 bases). CDR1 and CDR2 (germline): SGHRS, YFSETQ. The length of the CDR3 is 14 residues. The V end lost 0 bases, the J end lost 5 bases, and 6 bases lay between the germline ends. DNA of the CDR3: TGCGCCAGCAGCTTGGGACAGAATAATTCACCCCTCCACTTT. Amino acid sequence: CASSLGQNNSPLHF.

Here the CDR3 DNA reads TGCGCCAGCAGCATATTAGCGGGGGGTGGAGATACGCAGTATTTT. Its protein product is CASSILAGGGDTQYF. The chain joins TRBV4-1 to TRBJ2-3, with TRBD2 matching over 10 bases. The germline V gene has CDR1 MGHRA and CDR2 YSYEKL. CDR3 length: 15 amino acids. Trimming cost V 5 bases and J 5 bases; bases outside gene matches: 7.

This chain connects TRBV4-3 to TRBJ2-5, with a possible D match to TRBD2 (6 bases). CDR3 size: 14 residues. From germline, CDR1 is LGHNA and CDR2 YSLEER. The ends were cut back, 4 bases at V and 5 bases at J, with 14 bases in the middle. The CDR3 bases are TGCGCCAGCAGCCGCCTATTTGGGGGGGAGACCCAGTACTTC. Translating it yields CASSRLFGGETQYF.

The chain uses TRBV7-8 and TRBJ2-1, with 9 bases matching TRBD2. V gave up 0 bases and J gave up 2 bases; unmatched junction bases: 8. CDR3 length equals 18 residues. Germline values: CDR1 SGHVS, CDR2 FQNEAQ. The CDR3 bases are TGTGCCAGCAGCTTAGCCCTCTTGATAGCGGGAGCCTACAATGAGCAGTTCTTC. Amino acid sequence: CASSLALLIAGAYNEQFF.